The T cell receptor beta chain described here comes from a study of blood T cell repertoires in COVID-19. In the study overall: Sites across the United States, Italy and Spain contributed samples from acute and convalescent COVID-19. T cells, B-cell-depleted T cells, or PBMCs provided the cDNA or gDNA that served as material.

V trimming: 4 bases; J trimming: 1 base; junction bases outside the gene matches: 9. Per the germline V gene, CDR1 is LNHNV and CDR2 is YYDKDF (reference sequence). This CDR3 has 17 residues. Per the study methods: It was from reference gene primer amplification that nucleated cell counts were estimated. Produced via immunoSEQ multiplex PCR; TCRdb's table is partial and in-frame only. V and J calls and clone size come straight from that table; D and trimming were deduced from the DNA. The sample includes 100,000 to 150,000 clones, roughly 90% seen only once; the top ten take about 2%. The gene calls are TRBV15 and TRBJ2-4; 8 bases are a match to TRBD1. Sample: peripheral blood. The receptor's source is a man aged 65 to 85 with active COVID-19. Here the CDR3 DNA reads TGTGCCACCAGCATCGGGACAGGATCACCGGCCAAAAACATTCAGTACTTC. Translation gives CATSIGTGSPAKNIQYF.